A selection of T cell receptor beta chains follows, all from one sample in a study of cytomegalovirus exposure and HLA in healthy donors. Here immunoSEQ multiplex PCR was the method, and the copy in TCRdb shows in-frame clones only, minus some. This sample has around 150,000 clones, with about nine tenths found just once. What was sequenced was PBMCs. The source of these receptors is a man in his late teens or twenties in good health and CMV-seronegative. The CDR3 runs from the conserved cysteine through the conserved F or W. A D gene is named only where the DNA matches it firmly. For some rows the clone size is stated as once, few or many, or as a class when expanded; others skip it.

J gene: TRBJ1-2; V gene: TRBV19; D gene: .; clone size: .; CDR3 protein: CASSIAEQIYGYTF; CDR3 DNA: TGTGCCAGTAGTATAGCGGAACAGATCTATGGCTACACCTTC
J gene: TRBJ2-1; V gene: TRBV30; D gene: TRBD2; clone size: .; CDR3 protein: CAWRSGGGEFF; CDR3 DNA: TGTGCCTGGCGAAGCGGGGGCGGGGAGTTCTTC
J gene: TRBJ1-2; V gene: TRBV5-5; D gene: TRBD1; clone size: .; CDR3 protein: CASSSTGALGYTF; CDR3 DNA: TGTGCCAGCAGCTCGACAGGGGCGTTGGGCTACACCTTC
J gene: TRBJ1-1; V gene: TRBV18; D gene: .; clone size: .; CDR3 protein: CASSPDIYTEAFF; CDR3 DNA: TGTGCCAGCTCACCCGACATTTACACTGAAGCTTTCTTT
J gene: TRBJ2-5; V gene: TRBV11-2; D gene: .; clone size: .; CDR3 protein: CASSLDASFQETQYF; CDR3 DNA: TGTGCCAGCAGCTTAGATGCGTCGTTCCAAGAGACCCAGTACTTC
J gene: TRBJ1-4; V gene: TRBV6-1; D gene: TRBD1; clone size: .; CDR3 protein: CAVRGRLLEKLFF; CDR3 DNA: TGTGCGGTCAGGGGGCGCCTGTTAGAAAAACTGTTTTTT
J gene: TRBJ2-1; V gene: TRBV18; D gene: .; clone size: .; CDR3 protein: CASSPPQLRANEQFF; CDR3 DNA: TGTGCCAGCTCACCTCCACAGCTACGAGCCAATGAGCAGTTCTTC
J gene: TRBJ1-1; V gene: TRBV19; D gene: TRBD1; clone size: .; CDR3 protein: CASSRDRENTEAFF; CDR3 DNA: TGTGCCAGTAGTAGAGACAGGGAGAACACTGAAGCTTTCTTT
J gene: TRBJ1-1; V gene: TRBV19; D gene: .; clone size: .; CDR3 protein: CASSIRGTRYTEAFF; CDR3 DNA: TGTGCCAGTAGTATCCGTGGGACAAGGTACACTGAAGCTTTCTTT
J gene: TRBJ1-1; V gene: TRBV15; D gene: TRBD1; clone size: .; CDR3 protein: CATSRDPPGQGRGTEAFF; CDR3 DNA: TGTGCCACCAGCAGAGATCCCCCAGGACAGGGTAGAGGCACTGAAGCTTTCTTT
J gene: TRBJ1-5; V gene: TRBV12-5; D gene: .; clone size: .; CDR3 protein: CASGLGGYQPQHF; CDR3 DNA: TGTGCTAGTGGTTTGGGGGGCTATCAGCCCCAGCATTTT
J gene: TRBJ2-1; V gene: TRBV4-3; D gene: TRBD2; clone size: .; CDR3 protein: CASSQEASGRHNEQFF; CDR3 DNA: TGCGCCAGCAGCCAAGAAGCGAGCGGGAGACACAATGAGCAGTTCTTC
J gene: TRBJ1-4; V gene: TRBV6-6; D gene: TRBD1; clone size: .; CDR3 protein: CASSRTGVVEKLFF; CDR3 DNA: TGTGCCAGCAGCCGGACAGGGGTCGTTGAAAAACTGTTTTTT
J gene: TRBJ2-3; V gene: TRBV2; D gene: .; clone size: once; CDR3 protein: CASSEVAGSHTQYF; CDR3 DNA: TGTGCCAGCAGTGAAGTCGCGGGATCACATACGCAGTATTTT
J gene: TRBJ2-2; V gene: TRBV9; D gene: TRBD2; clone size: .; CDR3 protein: CASSVLPGGNTGELFF; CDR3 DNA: TGTGCCAGCAGCGTACTCCCGGGAGGGAACACCGGGGAGCTGTTTTTT
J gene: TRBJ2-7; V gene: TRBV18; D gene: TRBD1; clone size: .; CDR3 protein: CASSPPLQGADEQYF; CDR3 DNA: TGTGCCAGCTCACCACCGTTGCAGGGGGCGGACGAGCAGTACTTC
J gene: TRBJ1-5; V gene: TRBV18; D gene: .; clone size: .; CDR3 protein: CASSPPNTQGNQPQHF; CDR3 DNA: TGTGCCAGCTCACCACCGAATACACAGGGCAATCAGCCCCAGCATTTT
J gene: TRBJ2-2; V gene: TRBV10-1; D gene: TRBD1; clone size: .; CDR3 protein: CASSEYRGWDTGELFF; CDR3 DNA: TGCGCCAGCAGTGAATACAGGGGTTGGGACACCGGGGAGCTGTTTTTT
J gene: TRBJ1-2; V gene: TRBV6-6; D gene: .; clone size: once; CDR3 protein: CASSTLGGPRGYTF; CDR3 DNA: TGTGCCAGCTCAACCCTAGGAGGGCCGCGAGGCTACACCTTC
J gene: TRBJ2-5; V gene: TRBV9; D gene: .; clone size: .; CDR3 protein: CASSVGELWRGETQYF; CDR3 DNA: TGTGCCAGCAGCGTAGGGGAGCTATGGCGTGGAGAGACCCAGTACTTC
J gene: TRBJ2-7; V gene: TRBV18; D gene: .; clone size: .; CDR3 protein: CASSLHHGQLEQYF; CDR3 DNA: TGTGCCAGCTCACTTCACCACGGACAACTGGAGCAGTACTTC
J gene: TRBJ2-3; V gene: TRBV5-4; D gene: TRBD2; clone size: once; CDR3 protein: CASSLAGTSGGSTDTQYF; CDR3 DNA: TGTGCCAGCAGCTTGGCCGGGACTAGCGGGGGAAGCACAGATACGCAGTATTTT
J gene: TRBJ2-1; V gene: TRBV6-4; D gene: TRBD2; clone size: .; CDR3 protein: CATRAGGSYNEQFF; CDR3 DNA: TGTGCCACCAGAGCGGGAGGGTCCTACAATGAGCAGTTCTTC
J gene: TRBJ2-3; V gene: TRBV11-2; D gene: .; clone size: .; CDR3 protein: CASSLGTRPTDTQYF; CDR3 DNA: TGTGCCAGCAGCTTAGGGACAAGACCCACAGATACGCAGTATTTT
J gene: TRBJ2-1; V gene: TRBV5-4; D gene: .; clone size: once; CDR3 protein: CASSHSTGAVNEQFF; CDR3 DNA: TGTGCCAGCAGCCACTCGACAGGAGCGGTCAATGAGCAGTTCTTC
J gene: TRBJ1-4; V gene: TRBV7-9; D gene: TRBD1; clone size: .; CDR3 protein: CASSEPRDRGRYAEKLFF; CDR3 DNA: TGTGCCAGCAGCGAGCCCCGGGACAGGGGGCGCTACGCGGAAAAACTGTTTTTT